This T cell receptor (beta chain) was profiled in a study of CD8 T cells in ankylosing spondylitis. There are a few counts of this clonotype. The antigen remains undetermined. Preparation of TCR beta libraries was done by quantitative 5'-RACE with molecular barcodes. Each CDR3 protein gets one entry after TCRdb re-called the 5' RACE reads with MiXCR. The sample records over 700,000 distinct CDR3 sequences, 19% being singletons. Findings of the study overall: Characteristic, it appeared, of ankylosing spondylitis blood was a TCR beta motif of about eight highly homologous variants. Past research had described some motif variants in reactive arthritis synovial fluid and blood. Researchers report that disease-linked clones proved CD8+ and relatively rare in peripheral blood. The authors reported significant enrichment of disease-linked clones in matched ankylosing spondylitis synovial fluid.

Germline V gene sequence: CDR1 MNHNS, CDR2 SASEGT. V lost 6 bases and J lost 0, with 15 bases in between. The CDR3 covers 16 residues. The sequencing sample was made of blood, either unsorted or a sorted T cell fraction (not recorded which). This sequence joins TRBV6-1 and TRBJ1-3, with TRBD1 as a possible D gene (5 bases). The TCR comes from a male donor with ankylosing spondylitis. This chain's CDR3 is CASRTGPSVSGNTIYF. For the CDR3, the DNA is TGTGCCAGCAGAACGGGGCCCTCTGTCTCTGGAAACACCATATATTTT.